In its sample, the clone carrying this T cell receptor (beta chain) was seen a few times. Antigen specificity is unknown. The data originate from a study of T-cell memory formation after mild COVID-19. The study, taken as a whole, reports: Mostly located in CM and EM were contracting CD4+ clones, with contracting CD8+ clones located in EMRA. Clones that shrank (day 15 to 85) were balanced CD4/CD8, whereas later expanders leaned CD4+.

5'RACE with constant-segment primers yielded barcoded, UMI-tagged TCR alpha and TCR beta cDNA libraries. Via MiXCR, TCRdb re-called the 5' RACE reads, giving one row per CDR3 protein. The data contain approximately 60,000 distinct CDR3 sequences, more than 8% of them singletons. The CDR3 has 13 residues. The ends were cut back, 5 bases at V and 2 bases at J, with 10 bases in the middle. Germline CDR1 MNHEY, CDR2 SVGEGT. This TCR was sampled from a man aged 18 to 30 who had mild COVID-19 (a few samples of this study predate the infection). Cell type and time point are not known. The V and J genes are TRBV6-2 or TRBV6-3 and TRBJ2-7; D is possibly TRBD1 (6 bases). Input material: PBMCs or a T cell subset sorted from them (not recorded which). The CDR3 spells CASSTGTTYEQYV. The CDR3 DNA is TGTGCCAGCAGTACCGGGACAACCTACGAGCAGTACGTC.